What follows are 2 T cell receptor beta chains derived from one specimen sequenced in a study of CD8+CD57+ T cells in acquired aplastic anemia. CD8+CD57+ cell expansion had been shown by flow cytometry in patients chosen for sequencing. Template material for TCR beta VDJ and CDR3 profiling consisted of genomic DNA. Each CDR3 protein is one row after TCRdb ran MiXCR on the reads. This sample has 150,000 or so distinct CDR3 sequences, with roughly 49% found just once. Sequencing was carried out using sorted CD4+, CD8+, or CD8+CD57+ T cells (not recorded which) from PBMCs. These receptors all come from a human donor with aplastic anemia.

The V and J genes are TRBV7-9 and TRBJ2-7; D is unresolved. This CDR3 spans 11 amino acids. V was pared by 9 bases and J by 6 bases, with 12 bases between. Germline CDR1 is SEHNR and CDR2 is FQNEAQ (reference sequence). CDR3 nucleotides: TGTGCCAGTCTCGGCGGCCGCGAGCAGTACTTC. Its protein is CASLGGREQYF.

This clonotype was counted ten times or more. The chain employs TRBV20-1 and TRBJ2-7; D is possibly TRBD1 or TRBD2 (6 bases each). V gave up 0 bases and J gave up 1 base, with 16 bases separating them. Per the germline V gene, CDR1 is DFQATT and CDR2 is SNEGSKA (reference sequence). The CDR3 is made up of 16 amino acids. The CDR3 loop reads CSARDPEGGKSYEQYF. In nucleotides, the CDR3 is TGCAGTGCTAGAGACCCCGAAGGGGGGAAATCCTACGAGCAGTACTTC.